The sequence of this T cell receptor (beta chain) was determined in a study of blood T cell repertoires in COVID-19. Background on the study: The United States, Italy and Spain provided the acute and convalescent COVID-19 samples.

Produced via immunoSEQ multiplex PCR; TCRdb's table is partial and in-frame only. The sample shows approximately 300,000 clones, 70% to 90% of them seen only once. This clone was counted between two and nine times. Individuals drawn from 24 US areas were roughly 18 to 89 years old. Recovered status applied to Cohort 3 donors who had two consecutive negative PCRs. It also applied to those with clearance or with symptom resolution. The clonotype was recovered from a woman aged 25 to 39 who had recovered from COVID-19. The sample taken for sequencing was PBMCs or T cells enriched from blood (not recorded which).

The CDR3 nucleotides read TGTGCCACCTCGTCTGGGGAGGGACAACTGAACACTGAAGCTTTCTTT. Translation gives CATSSGEGQLNTEAFF. The chain is built from TRBV6-6 and TRBJ1-1; a weak D match, TRBD1 (6 bases). Germline V gene lookup returns CDR1 MNHNY and CDR2 SVGAGI (reference sequence). The CDR3 is 16 amino acids. Trimming pared 10 bases from V and 0 bases from J, leaving 21 bases between.